These T cell receptor beta chains were read from a single sample in a study of blood T cell repertoires in COVID-19. This table comes from immunoSEQ multiplex PCR, and its TCRdb copy is limited to in-frame clones, with some not included. The top ten clones hold under 0.85% of a sample with about 470,000 clones, about 85% of them seen once. Sequenced input: PBMCs or T cells enriched from blood (not recorded which). These receptors all stem from a woman between 18 and 29 years old who had recovered from COVID-19. Each CDR3 is given with its conserved first and last residue. A D gene is named only where the DNA matches it firmly. A row's size may be missing; if present it is once, few, many or a size class.

cdr3_length j_call clone_size d_call v_call cdr3_aa cdr3_nt
13 TRBJ2-7 . TRBD1 TRBV7-6 CASSSWTGEEQYF TGTGCCAGCAGCTCCTGGACAGGGGAAGAGCAGTACTTC
13 TRBJ1-1 . . TRBV6-5 CATKENPNTEAFF TGTGCCACCAAGGAGAACCCGAACACTGAAGCTTTCTTT
14 TRBJ1-2 . TRBD1 TRBV10-2 CASSDRQGVYGYTF TGCGCCAGCAGTGATAGGCAGGGGGTCTATGGCTACACCTTC
14 TRBJ1-3 . TRBD1 TRBV30 CAWNRGNSGNTIYF TGTGCCTGGAACAGGGGGAATTCTGGAAACACCATATATTTT
14 TRBJ2-7 . . TRBV11-3 CASSLSPSSYEQYF TGTGCCAGCAGCTTATCCCCGAGCTCCTACGAGCAGTACTTC
16 TRBJ1-6 few TRBD1 TRBV3-1/TRBV3-2 CASSPGTGQINSPLHF TGTGCCAGCAGCCCCGGGACAGGGCAAATAAATTCACCCCTCCACTTT
17 TRBJ1-6 . TRBD1 TRBV2 CASSVPEGGTGYSPLHF TGTGCCAGCAGTGTCCCTGAAGGTGGGACAGGGTACTCACCCCTCCACTTT
13 TRBJ2-1 . TRBD2 TRBV27 CASRATSGGRQFF TGTGCCAGCAGGGCTACTAGCGGGGGTAGACAGTTCTTC
12 TRBJ2-1 . . TRBV5-1 CASSLEGDEQFF TGCGCCAGCAGCTTGGAGGGGGATGAGCAGTTCTTC
15 TRBJ1-3 few TRBD1 TRBV28 CASSVTGVLTNTIYF TGTGCCAGCAGCGTGACAGGGGTCCTGACGAACACCATATATTTT
13 TRBJ1-2 . TRBD1 TRBV30 CAWSQGADDGYTF TGTGCCTGGAGTCAGGGGGCCGACGATGGCTACACCTTC
17 TRBJ2-3 . TRBD2 TRBV4-1 CASSQTAGGLHTDTQYF TGCGCCAGCAGCCAAACCGCGGGGGGCCTCCACACAGATACGCAGTATTTT
13 TRBJ2-7 . TRBD1 TRBV29-1 CSVEGQGIGEQYF TGCAGCGTTGAAGGACAGGGTATAGGCGAGCAGTACTTC
15 TRBJ1-2 . . TRBV6-5 CASTSSSGGAGGYTF TGTGCCAGCACTTCATCGAGCGGGGGGGCGGGAGGCTACACCTTC
15 TRBJ2-3 once TRBD2 TRBV3-1/TRBV3-2 CASSRTSGLADTQYF TGTGCCAGCTCCCGGACTAGCGGACTAGCAGATACGCAGTATTTT
15 TRBJ1-5 . . TRBV19 CASSMDRKGNQPQHF TGTGCCAGTAGTATGGACAGAAAGGGCAATCAGCCCCAGCATTTT
15 TRBJ1-1 once . TRBV18 CASSPPLGGHTEAFF TGTGCCAGCTCACCACCCTTAGGCGGGCACACTGAAGCTTTCTTT
18 TRBJ2-3 . . TRBV18 CASSQIMNRGHLSVGQYF TGTGCCAGCTCCCAGATAATGAATCGGGGACACCTTTCCGTCGGACAGTATTTT
13 TRBJ1-5 . . TRBV29-1 CSVGRDLNQPQHF TGCAGCGTTGGGAGGGACCTCAATCAGCCCCAGCATTTT
13 TRBJ2-2 once . TRBV6-5 CASSSPGSGELFF TGTGCCAGCAGTTCCCCGGGGAGCGGGGAGCTGTTTTTT
16 TRBJ2-3 . . TRBV7-9 CASSLAGGFETDTQYF TGTGCCAGCAGCTTAGCGGGGGGATTTGAAACAGATACGCAGTATTTT
15 TRBJ2-7 . . TRBV19 CASSMWGDSSYEQYF TGTGCCAGTAGTATGTGGGGGGACAGCTCCTACGAGCAGTACTTC
13 TRBJ1-6 . . TRBV9 CASSVGENSPLHF TGTGCCAGCAGCGTAGGGGAGAATTCACCCCTCCACTTT
14 TRBJ2-5 . . TRBV27 CASSSPTRGETQYF TGTGCCAGCAGTTCCCCCACTAGAGGGGAGACCCAGTACTTC
15 TRBJ2-5 . TRBD2 TRBV2 CASSVSGGPEETQYF TGTGCCAGCAGCGTAAGCGGGGGGCCCGAAGAGACCCAGTACTTC
15 TRBJ2-1 . . TRBV6-5 CASSYSTGEYNEQFF TGTGCCAGCAGTTACTCGACAGGCGAGTACAATGAGCAGTTCTTC
16 TRBJ2-6 . . TRBV9 CASSVSPYSGANVLTF TGTGCCAGCAGCGTATCCCCCTACTCTGGGGCCAACGTCCTGACTTTC
13 TRBJ2-2 many . TRBV12-3/TRBV12-4 CASSLTRDGELFF TGTGCCAGCAGTCTGACTAGGGACGGGGAGCTGTTTTTT
11 TRBJ2-7 . . TRBV11-2 CASRRFREQYF TGTGCCAGCAGGCGGTTCCGCGAGCAGTACTTC
14 TRBJ2-3 . TRBD2 TRBV20-1 CSASVAGDTDTQYF TGCAGTGCTAGTGTGGCGGGGGACACAGATACGCAGTATTTT
17 TRBJ1-6 . TRBD1 TRBV28 CASRLPAGTGNISPLHF TGTGCCAGCAGACTCCCGGCCGGGACAGGGAATATTTCACCCCTCCACTTT
18 TRBJ2-6 few TRBD1 TRBV18 CASSPFGQVSAGANVLTF TGTGCCAGCTCACCTTTTGGACAGGTTTCCGCTGGGGCCAACGTCCTGACTTTC
12 TRBJ1-1 few TRBD1 TRBV19 CASSDRGTEAFF TGTGCCAGTAGTGACAGGGGGACTGAAGCTTTCTTT
13 TRBJ2-7 . . TRBV7-9 CASSLLETDEQYF TGTGCCAGCAGCTTGTTGGAGACGGACGAGCAGTACTTC
15 TRBJ2-2 few TRBD1 TRBV3-1/TRBV3-2 CASSRTGEGTGELFF TGTGCCAGCAGCCGGACAGGGGAAGGGACCGGGGAGCTGTTTTTT
14 TRBJ1-5 once . TRBV30 CAWSVGGGVQPQHF TGTGCCTGGAGTGTGGGGGGGGGTGTTCAGCCCCAGCATTTT
13 TRBJ1-2 . . TRBV4-1 CASSQESGNGYTF TGCGCCAGCAGCCAAGAATCAGGAAACGGCTACACCTTC
16 TRBJ1-1 . TRBD1 TRBV5-1 CASSYYTGAADTEAFF TGCGCCAGCAGCTATTATACAGGGGCGGCGGACACTGAAGCTTTCTTT
17 TRBJ1-3 . TRBD1 TRBV29-1 CSVLGGTGSPKGNTIYF TGCAGCGTTTTGGGGGGGACAGGGAGCCCCAAGGGAAACACCATATATTTT
15 TRBJ1-5 . . TRBV30 CAYSTGRYSNQPQHF TGTGCCTACTCGACAGGACGTTATAGCAATCAGCCCCAGCATTTT
13 TRBJ2-3 many . TRBV29-1 CSVYRGRSDTQYF TGCAGCGTTTACCGAGGGAGGTCGGATACGCAGTATTTT
17 TRBJ2-5 once TRBD2 TRBV3-1/TRBV3-2 CASAYSSGGFARGTQYF TGTGCCAGCGCCTACTCTAGCGGGGGGTTCGCCCGGGGGACCCAGTACTTC
17 TRBJ2-3 . TRBD2 TRBV4-2 CASSQDSSGEHTDTQYF TGTGCCAGCAGCCAAGATTCTAGCGGGGAGCACACAGATACGCAGTATTTT
16 TRBJ2-3 . TRBD2 TRBV18 CASSPPAGGPGDTQYF TGTGCCAGCTCACCACCGGCGGGGGGGCCGGGAGATACGCAGTATTTT
15 TRBJ1-3 . . TRBV10-3 CAISDTGNSGNTIYF TGTGCCATCAGTGATACCGGGAACTCTGGAAACACCATATATTTT
14 TRBJ2-5 . TRBD2 TRBV10-3 CAISGAAGQETQYF TGTGCCATCAGCGGGGCAGCGGGGCAAGAGACCCAGTACTTC
15 TRBJ2-5 . . TRBV19 CASSIRGGREETQYF TGTGCCAGTAGTATCAGGGGCGGAAGAGAGGAGACCCAGTACTTC
13 TRBJ2-1 . . TRBV7-3 CASSLGGGDEQFF TGTGCCAGCAGCTTAGGTGGCGGTGATGAGCAGTTCTTC
12 TRBJ2-3 once . TRBV2 CASRENTDTQYF TGTGCCAGCAGGGAGAACACAGATACGCAGTATTTT
13 TRBJ2-7 once TRBD1 TRBV7-2 CASSLEGQGSPYF TGTGCCAGCAGCTTAGAGGGACAGGGGTCTCCGTACTTC
14 TRBJ1-1 . . TRBV6-6 CASTRSGVATEAFF TGTGCCAGCACCCGATCAGGGGTCGCCACTGAAGCTTTCTTT
14 TRBJ2-2 . . TRBV11-3 CASSLYPGTGELFF TGTGCCAGCAGCTTATACCCAGGGACCGGGGAGCTGTTTTTT
14 TRBJ2-1 . . TRBV15 CAPLAVSSYNEQFF TGTGCCCCCTTAGCGGTAAGCTCCTACAATGAGCAGTTCTTC
14 TRBJ2-7 . TRBD1 TRBV28 CASSPRQGAYEQYF TGTGCCAGCTCTCCGCGACAGGGAGCCTACGAGCAGTACTTC
19 TRBJ2-3 . TRBD2 TRBV10-3 CAISESMLAGTTSTDTQYF TGTGCCATCAGTGAGTCGATGTTAGCGGGAACAACTAGCACAGATACGCAGTATTTT
14 TRBJ1-2 . TRBD1 TRBV4-1 CASSPTDRDYGYTF TGCGCCAGCAGCCCGACCGACAGGGATTATGGCTACACCTTC
13 TRBJ1-2 . . TRBV7-8 CASSVDTNYGYTF TGTGCCAGCAGCGTGGACACTAACTATGGCTACACCTTC
15 TRBJ1-5 . . TRBV5-1 CASSLDGGNNQPQHF TGCGCCAGCAGCTTGGACGGGGGGAACAATCAGCCCCAGCATTTT